This T cell receptor beta chain was recovered during a study of T cells expressing NK-cell markers. Study information: The authors sequenced eight donors, of whom seven were HCMV-seropositive and one was seronegative.

The CDR3 is made up of 14 amino acids. CDR1 and CDR2 from the germline V gene are SEHNR and FQNEAQ (reference sequence). 5'RACE template switching with UMIs generated TCR beta cDNA. TCRdb reanalyzed the 5' RACE reads, giving one entry per CDR3 protein sequence and no DNA. The table for this sample gives a few hundred thousand distinct CDR3 sequences. The chain employs TRBV7-9 and TRBJ1-3. Sequenced sample: blood T cells: a sorted CD56 or NKG2C T cell subset, CD4+ or CD8+ T cells, or bulk PBMC T cells (not recorded which). The clonotype was recovered from a man between 18 and 29 years old in good health. The CDR3 region is CASSHGNSGNTIYF.